The rows below give T cell receptor beta chains drawn from one sample of a study of T cell responses to AZD1222 COVID-19 vaccine. Profiling relied on immunoSEQ multiplex PCR, and the TCRdb table lists in-frame clones only, not all of them. In the table there are about 110,000 clones, about 90% of which are singletons. Sample: peripheral blood, taken on day 0 of AZD1222 vaccination. Receptors originate from an adult in good health. Both conserved end residues are part of each CDR3. The order of the fields is clone size, V gene, D gene, J gene, CDR3 DNA, CDR3 protein. A D gene is named only where the DNA matches it firmly. Part of the rows lack a size; the others show once, few, many or a class for expanded clones.

clone_size: -
v_call: TRBV5-4
d_call: -
j_call: TRBJ1-3
cdr3_nt: TGTGCCAGCAGCTTGGCCGGAAGGACCGCTGGAAACACCATATATTTT
cdr3_aa: CASSLAGRTAGNTIYF

clone_size: -
v_call: TRBV6-5
d_call: -
j_call: TRBJ1-2
cdr3_nt: TGTGCCAGCAGAGGGGACACCGGTAACTATGGCTACACCTTC
cdr3_aa: CASRGDTGNYGYTF

clone_size: -
v_call: TRBV11-3
d_call: TRBD2
j_call: TRBJ2-5
cdr3_nt: TGTGCCACCATGGGGGGGTACCAAGAGACCCAGTACTTC
cdr3_aa: CATMGGYQETQYF

clone_size: -
v_call: TRBV11-2
d_call: -
j_call: TRBJ1-1
cdr3_nt: TGTGCCAGCAGCCCGCCAGGACGCACTGAAGCTTTCTTT
cdr3_aa: CASSPPGRTEAFF

clone_size: -
v_call: TRBV5-1
d_call: TRBD2
j_call: TRBJ2-5
cdr3_nt: TGCGCCAGCAGCTTGGGTCTAGCGGGGGAAGAGACCCAGTACTTC
cdr3_aa: CASSLGLAGEETQYF

clone_size: -
v_call: TRBV7-9
d_call: -
j_call: TRBJ1-6
cdr3_nt: TGTGCCAGCAGCCAGGGACGTGAGTCACCCCTCCACTTT
cdr3_aa: CASSQGRESPLHF

clone_size: -
v_call: TRBV11-2
d_call: -
j_call: TRBJ1-2
cdr3_nt: TGTGCCAGCAGCTTACTGGACACCGGCTATGGCTACACCTTC
cdr3_aa: CASSLLDTGYGYTF

clone_size: few
v_call: TRBV2
d_call: TRBD1
j_call: TRBJ2-7
cdr3_nt: TGTGCCAGCAGTGATCAGGGGGCACGATTCTACGAGCAGTACTTC
cdr3_aa: CASSDQGARFYEQYF

clone_size: few
v_call: TRBV5-4
d_call: -
j_call: TRBJ2-7
cdr3_nt: TGTGCCAGCAGCTGGGGGCAGGACATCAGGGTCTACGAGCAGTACTTC
cdr3_aa: CASSWGQDIRVYEQYF

clone_size: -
v_call: TRBV5-1
d_call: -
j_call: TRBJ2-7
cdr3_nt: TGCGCCAGCAGCACCGACGGGGGAACCGGGGAGCAGTACTTC
cdr3_aa: CASSTDGGTGEQYF

clone_size: -
v_call: TRBV4-1
d_call: -
j_call: TRBJ1-2
cdr3_nt: TGCGCCAGCAGCCAAGGAGTGGGGGCCCTCCTATATGGCTACACCTTC
cdr3_aa: CASSQGVGALLYGYTF

clone_size: -
v_call: TRBV7-3
d_call: -
j_call: TRBJ2-2
cdr3_nt: TGTGCCAGCAGCTTATCAGCGGGGAACACCGGGGAGCTGTTTTTT
cdr3_aa: CASSLSAGNTGELFF

clone_size: -
v_call: TRBV7-9
d_call: -
j_call: TRBJ2-4
cdr3_nt: TGTGCCAGCAGCTTGTTAGGGGACGATGGAGCCAAAAACATTCAGTACTTC
cdr3_aa: CASSLLGDDGAKNIQYF

clone_size: -
v_call: TRBV19
d_call: -
j_call: TRBJ2-6
cdr3_nt: TGTGCCAGTAGTCCCCTGTTAGGGGCTGGGGCCAACGTCCTGACTTTC
cdr3_aa: CASSPLLGAGANVLTF

clone_size: -
v_call: TRBV24-1
d_call: TRBD1
j_call: TRBJ1-2
cdr3_nt: TGTGCCACCAGTGGACAGGGGGCGGACTATGGCTACACCTTC
cdr3_aa: CATSGQGADYGYTF

clone_size: -
v_call: TRBV30
d_call: -
j_call: TRBJ2-5
cdr3_nt: TGTGCCTGGAGTGACTGGAGAAAGGGGGGAGAGACCCAGTACTTC
cdr3_aa: CAWSDWRKGGETQYF

clone_size: -
v_call: TRBV7-2
d_call: -
j_call: TRBJ2-7
cdr3_nt: TGTGCCAGCAGCTTAGCGGTTCGATACGAGCAGTACTTC
cdr3_aa: CASSLAVRYEQYF

clone_size: -
v_call: TRBV28
d_call: TRBD1
j_call: TRBJ1-6
cdr3_nt: TGTGCCAGCAGTTTACAGACAGGGGCTTCACCCCTCCACTTT
cdr3_aa: CASSLQTGASPLHF

clone_size: -
v_call: TRBV6-1
d_call: TRBD1
j_call: TRBJ1-6
cdr3_nt: TGTGCCAGCAGTGAAGAAGGGACAGGGCCTTCACCCCTCCACTTT
cdr3_aa: CASSEEGTGPSPLHF

clone_size: -
v_call: TRBV4-3
d_call: TRBD1
j_call: TRBJ2-3
cdr3_nt: TGCGCCAGCAGCCAAGATGGGCGGCGGACAGGGGTTACAGATACGCAGTATTTT
cdr3_aa: CASSQDGRRTGVTDTQYF

clone_size: -
v_call: TRBV9
d_call: -
j_call: TRBJ2-7
cdr3_nt: TGTGCCAGCAGCGGGGGATGGGCGGCGGGCCCCTACGAGCAGTACTTC
cdr3_aa: CASSGGWAAGPYEQYF

clone_size: -
v_call: TRBV5-1
d_call: TRBD1
j_call: TRBJ2-2
cdr3_nt: TGCGCCAGCAGCTCCGGGACAGATAACACCGGGGAGCTGTTTTTT
cdr3_aa: CASSSGTDNTGELFF

clone_size: -
v_call: TRBV29-1
d_call: -
j_call: TRBJ2-6
cdr3_nt: TGCAGCGTCACTAGCTCTGGGGCCAACGTCCTGACTTTC
cdr3_aa: CSVTSSGANVLTF

clone_size: -
v_call: TRBV5-1
d_call: -
j_call: TRBJ2-1
cdr3_nt: TGCGCCAGCAGCCGGGGAAGGGGTGAGCAGTTCTTC
cdr3_aa: CASSRGRGEQFF

clone_size: -
v_call: TRBV5-5
d_call: -
j_call: TRBJ2-2
cdr3_nt: TGTGCCAGCAGCTTGGCAATTTCTTTGCCCGGGGAGCTGTTTTTT
cdr3_aa: CASSLAISLPGELFF

clone_size: few
v_call: TRBV21-1
d_call: -
j_call: TRBJ1-5
cdr3_nt: TGTGCCAGCAGCAAAAGGAGGAGACAGGGAAATCAGCCCCAGCATTTT
cdr3_aa: CASSKRRRQGNQPQHF

clone_size: -
v_call: TRBV29-1
d_call: TRBD1
j_call: TRBJ2-4
cdr3_nt: TGCAGCGTGGCGGGACAGGGATTAGTGGCAAAAAACATTCAGTACTTC
cdr3_aa: CSVAGQGLVAKNIQYF

clone_size: -
v_call: TRBV7-9
d_call: -
j_call: TRBJ1-6
cdr3_nt: TGTGCCAGCAGCTTAGGTCAGGGGAAAAATTCACCCCTCCACTTT
cdr3_aa: CASSLGQGKNSPLHF

clone_size: -
v_call: TRBV19
d_call: TRBD1
j_call: TRBJ1-4
cdr3_nt: TGTGCCAGTAGTGGGATGGGACAGGGCGGTGAAAAACTGTTTTTT
cdr3_aa: CASSGMGQGGEKLFF

clone_size: -
v_call: TRBV20-1
d_call: TRBD1
j_call: TRBJ1-2
cdr3_nt: TGCAGTGCTAGTGCAGGGGGCAACTATGGCTACACCTTC
cdr3_aa: CSASAGGNYGYTF

clone_size: -
v_call: TRBV7-2
d_call: TRBD1
j_call: TRBJ1-1
cdr3_nt: TGTGCCAGCAGCTTCATGACAGGGTGGAACACTGAAGCTTTCTTT
cdr3_aa: CASSFMTGWNTEAFF

clone_size: -
v_call: TRBV7-9
d_call: -
j_call: TRBJ1-2
cdr3_nt: TGTGCCAGCAGCAGCTTTCGGGCAGGGTATGGCTACACCTTC
cdr3_aa: CASSSFRAGYGYTF

clone_size: -
v_call: TRBV28
d_call: -
j_call: TRBJ2-7
cdr3_nt: TGTGCCAGCAGTTTGAGACGCGAGCAGTACTTC
cdr3_aa: CASSLRREQYF

clone_size: -
v_call: TRBV10-3
d_call: TRBD2
j_call: TRBJ2-5
cdr3_nt: TGTGCCATCATCATCCGGGCCTTCGGGAGGTCCCAAGAGACCCAGTACTTC
cdr3_aa: CAIIIRAFGRSQETQYF

clone_size: once
v_call: TRBV9
d_call: -
j_call: TRBJ2-3
cdr3_nt: TGTGCCAGCAGCGTACGCCTAGCTAGCACAGATACGCAGTATTTT
cdr3_aa: CASSVRLASTDTQYF

clone_size: -
v_call: TRBV7-3
d_call: TRBD2
j_call: TRBJ2-3
cdr3_nt: TGTGCCAGCAGCTCATGGACTAGCGGGGGCACAGATACGCAGTATTTT
cdr3_aa: CASSSWTSGGTDTQYF

clone_size: -
v_call: TRBV2
d_call: -
j_call: TRBJ1-6
cdr3_nt: TGTGCCAGCAGTGATTCCCGGGTCGGGAAGGGGAATTCACCCCTCCACTTT
cdr3_aa: CASSDSRVGKGNSPLHF

clone_size: -
v_call: TRBV5-1
d_call: -
j_call: TRBJ2-2
cdr3_nt: TGCGCCAGCAGCTTTGAGGGGAACACCGGGGAGCTGTTTTTT
cdr3_aa: CASSFEGNTGELFF

clone_size: once
v_call: TRBV7-2
d_call: -
j_call: TRBJ2-7
cdr3_nt: TGTGCCAGCAGCTTAACGACGGACAGTTACGAGCAGTACTTC
cdr3_aa: CASSLTTDSYEQYF

clone_size: -
v_call: TRBV6-5
d_call: -
j_call: TRBJ1-2
cdr3_nt: TGTGCCAGCAGTTACTCGAGGACCCCCTCGTATGGCTACACCTTC
cdr3_aa: CASSYSRTPSYGYTF

clone_size: -
v_call: TRBV19
d_call: TRBD1
j_call: TRBJ1-1
cdr3_nt: TGTGCCAGTAGTAGCATTGAAGGGGGCCGTGAAGCTTTCTTT
cdr3_aa: CASSSIEGGREAFF

clone_size: -
v_call: TRBV14
d_call: -
j_call: TRBJ1-3
cdr3_nt: TGTGCCAGCAGCCAAGATCAGGTTCTCTCTGGAAACACCATATATTTT
cdr3_aa: CASSQDQVLSGNTIYF

clone_size: -
v_call: TRBV25-1
d_call: -
j_call: TRBJ1-1
cdr3_nt: TGTGCCAGCAGTGCACCCAAGGGAATGAACACTGAAGCTTTCTTT
cdr3_aa: CASSAPKGMNTEAFF

clone_size: -
v_call: TRBV30
d_call: -
j_call: TRBJ1-4
cdr3_nt: TGTGCCTGGAGGCAGGACAGTGAAAAACTGTTTTTT
cdr3_aa: CAWRQDSEKLFF

clone_size: -
v_call: TRBV10-3
d_call: TRBD1
j_call: TRBJ2-6
cdr3_nt: TGTGCCATCACCGGACAGACAGGGGGCGCCAACGTCCTGACTTTC
cdr3_aa: CAITGQTGGANVLTF

clone_size: -
v_call: TRBV23-1
d_call: TRBD1
j_call: TRBJ2-4
cdr3_nt: TGCGCCAGCAGTCCTACCCCCCGTGGGGACAGGGTCGACATTCAGTACTTC
cdr3_aa: CASSPTPRGDRVDIQYF

clone_size: -
v_call: TRBV19
d_call: -
j_call: TRBJ1-2
cdr3_nt: TGTGCCAGTAGTGATAGAGGGAGGTATGGCTACACCTTC
cdr3_aa: CASSDRGRYGYTF

clone_size: -
v_call: TRBV24-1
d_call: -
j_call: TRBJ2-5
cdr3_nt: TGTGCCACCAGCGGAGGGGGGCAAGAGACCCAGTACTTC
cdr3_aa: CATSGGGQETQYF